This T cell receptor beta chain was captured in a study of patients and donors after allogeneic stem cell transplantation. TCRdb re-analysed the RT-PCR reads in MiXCR, keeping a single row per CDR3 protein. The table shows around 150,000 distinct CDR3 sequences, with over 30% occurring only once. The germline V and J ends were trimmed by 1 base and 0 bases, with 11 bases remaining between them. Germline assignment: CDR1 ENHRY and CDR2 SYGVKD. This CDR3 region has 16 residues. The chain carries TRBV10-3 and TRBJ2-3; D gene unclear. Sequences were obtained from blood, either unsorted or a sorted T cell fraction (not recorded which). This sequence was found in a human donor who was either an allogeneic HSCT recipient or a stem cell or donor lymphocyte infusion donor (not recorded which). It is not recorded whose cells these are; they may come from a transplant donor. The CDR3 DNA sequence: TGTGCCATCAGTGAGTTGAGCCATTCTAGCACAGATACGCAGTATTTT. Protein product: CAISELSHSSTDTQYF.